This T cell receptor beta chain was sequenced for a study of T cells in Graves' hyperthyroidism and ophthalmopathy. Whole-study context: Initial diagnosis, before any treatment, was when peripheral blood was collected.

From RNA transcripts, TCR beta CDR3 regions were amplified. In the first-round RT-PCR of the TCR CDR3, the HTBI primer set was used. Using its own MiXCR run on the multiplex PCR reads, TCRdb lists one record per CDR3 protein. Of fewer than 250,000 distinct CDR3 sequences in the sample, approximately 23% were seen once. The CDR3 has 14 residues. The germline gives CDR1 MDHEN, CDR2 SYDVKM. Trimming stripped 5 bases from V and 0 bases from J, with 11 bases between. This clonotype was counted at least ten times. The TCR was taken from a middle-aged woman with Graves' ophthalmopathy. Sequencing was performed on blood. The rearrangement joins TRBV28 to TRBJ2-7, with a tentative D call TRBD1 (6 bases). The CDR3 sequence: CASSLQGISYEQYF. DNA for the CDR3: TGTGCCAGCAGTCTACAGGGAATCTCCTACGAGCAGTACTTC.